These 29 T cell receptor beta chains originate from one sample sequenced in a study of blood T cell dynamics during melanoma immunotherapy (dated by TCRdb to 2018 to 2020). This sample's time point label indicates: pre-treatment baseline. The protocol used for the library was the immunoSEQ multiplex PCR assay. TCRdb took this table from immuneACCESS and kept in-frame rearrangements with V and J called. Such tables lack part of the clones; where checked against another copy, unresolved V genes explain under half of the gap, and the rest is unexplained. The sample table lists approximately 25,000 clones, roughly nine tenths of them with a count of one. Jointly, the top ten make up about 4.6% of the sample. This specimen consisted of blood, obtained from a patient treated with checkpoint blockade. Source of these receptors: a human donor with melanoma.

The genes are TRBV11-3 and TRBJ2-7; 10 nucleotides match TRBD1. This CDR3 has 16 amino acids. The J segment lost 2 bases and the V segment lost 5 bases, leaving 9 bases of the junction unmatched. Looked up from germline, CDR1 is SGHNT and CDR2 is YENEEA. This CDR3 is CASSTRQGAGAYEQYF. CDR3 coding DNA: TGTGCCAGCAGCACCCGACAGGGGGCAGGGGCCTACGAGCAGTACTTC.

This chain links TRBV6-5 with TRBJ2-5, with D possibly TRBD2 on 6 matching bases. Deletions cut 0 bases from V and 6 bases from J, with 11 bases between. Per the germline V gene, CDR1 is MNHEY and CDR2 is SVGAGI. The CDR3 length is 14 residues. This CDR3 reads CASSYSAGLKTQYF. The CDR3 DNA follows: TGTGCCAGCAGTTACTCCGCGGGGTTAAAGACCCAGTACTTC.

The table lists this clone with a count of one. V and J are TRBV6-5 and TRBJ2-5, with D perhaps matching TRBD2 (6 bases). The length of the CDR3 is 14 residues. The V end was cut by 0 bases, the J end by 2 bases, with 7 bases between. Looked up from germline, CDR1 is MNHEY and CDR2 is SVGAGI. The CDR3 loop reads CASSYSGLQETQYF. In nucleotides, the CDR3 is TGTGCCAGCAGTTACTCGGGACTTCAAGAGACCCAGTACTTC.

The rearrangement uses TRBV7-5 and TRBJ2-3; whether TRBD2, the table's D call, matches the DNA was not checked. TRBV7-5 is flagged as a pseudogene. The CDR3 extends over 16 amino acids. CDR3 bases: TGTGTCAGAAGCACCCTTGGGACTTCAAACACAGATACGCAGTATTTT. Translating it yields CVRSTLGTSNTDTQYF.

The chain uses TRBV9 and TRBJ2-3; D remains ambiguous. In germline, CDR1 is SGDLS, CDR2 YYNGEE. CDR3 size: 16 residues. Trimming cost V 0 bases and J 2 bases, with 13 bases left between them. The CDR3 spells CASSVEGAGHTDTQYF. In nucleotides, the CDR3 is TGTGCCAGCAGCGTAGAGGGTGCAGGCCACACAGATACGCAGTATTTT.

The chain recombines TRBV11-2 with TRBJ1-3, with 9 bases identical to TRBD1. With 7 bases clipped from V and 0 bases from J, the junction kept 4 bases outside the gene matches. Germline CDR1 SGHAT, CDR2 FQNNGV. The CDR3 is 15 amino acids. The CDR3 here is CASMGQGVSGNTIYF. CDR3 coding DNA: TGTGCCAGCATGGGACAGGGCGTCTCTGGAAACACCATATATTTT.

CDR3 amino acids: CASSDQGARNQPQHF. In DNA, the CDR3 is TGTGCCAGCAGTGACCAGGGGGCCCGCAATCAGCCCCAGCATTTT. This chain links TRBV2 with TRBJ1-5; 8 nucleotides agree with TRBD1. The CDR3 is 15 amino acids. CDR1 SNHLY and CDR2 FYNNEI come from the germline V gene. V trimming: 3 bases; J trimming: 2 bases; junction bases outside the gene matches: 3.

The chain carries TRBV10-3 and TRBJ1-5, with D perhaps TRBD1 (6 bases). V lost 0 bases, J lost 2 bases, and 11 bases lay in between. CDR3 length: 16 amino acids. Germline-derived CDR1 and CDR2 are ENHRY and SYGVKD. CDR3 in amino acids: CAISESGRGRNQPQHF. The DNA of the CDR3 is TGTGCCATCAGTGAGTCGGGCAGGGGCCGCAATCAGCCCCAGCATTTT.

This clone was seen only a few times. This rearrangement joins TRBV10-3 to TRBJ2-2; D unresolved. The germline V gene encodes CDR1 ENHRY and CDR2 SYGVKD. The CDR3 has 12 amino acids. Trimming shortened V by 2 bases and J by 6 bases, and 4 bases separated the two germline ends. DNA of the CDR3: TGTGCCATCAGTGAGCCGCCCGGGGAGCTGTTTTTT. This sequence encodes CAISEPPGELFF.

This sequence joins TRBV9 and TRBJ2-2; D gene ambiguous. Trimming stripped 5 bases from V and 6 bases from J, with 11 bases between. The CDR3 sequence is 13 residues long. Looked up from germline, CDR1 is SGDLS and CDR2 is YYNGEE. CDR3 in DNA: TGTGCCAGCAGTAAGAGTGGCGCCGGGGAGCTGTTTTTT. It translates to CASSKSGAGELFF.

The V gene is TRBV4-1, the J gene TRBJ2-5; possibly TRBD2 for D (6 bases). CDR3 size: 14 residues. With 1 base removed from V and 4 bases from J, the gap between germline ends came to 10 bases. The germline gives CDR1 MGHRA, CDR2 YSYEKL. CDR3 in amino acids: CASSQGASAETQYF. CDR3 nucleotide sequence: TGCGCCAGCAGCCAAGGAGCTAGCGCAGAGACCCAGTACTTC.

The V call is TRBV6-6, the J call TRBJ2-2; D remains unclear. The V and J ends lost 2 bases and 7 bases respectively, with 5 bases between them. CDR1 is MNHNY and CDR2 is SVGAGI in the germline V gene (reference sequence). CDR3 length equals 12 residues. The CDR3 coding sequence is TGTGCCAGCAGTTACGGGATCGGGGAGCTGTTTTTT. Encoded protein: CASSYGIGELFF.

This rearrangement joins TRBV28 to TRBJ1-4; tentative D call: TRBD1 (5 bases). CDR1 is MDHEN, CDR2 SYDVKM, per germline. V shed 7 bases and J shed 4 bases, with 19 bases lying between them. There are 16 residues in the CDR3. CDR3 nucleotide sequence: TGTGCCAGCAAGCCGGCGGGGGTTGAGGGTAATGAAAAACTGTTTTTT. This codes for CASKPAGVEGNEKLFF.

The rearrangement joins TRBV5-5 to TRBJ1-4; D might be TRBD1 (5 bases). Trimming took 4 bases from V and 0 from J, leaving 13 bases between them. The CDR3 consists of 16 residues. Germline CDR1 SGHKS, CDR2 YYEKEE (reference sequence). The CDR3 sequence is CASSLGAITTNEKLFF. The DNA for the CDR3 is TGTGCCAGCAGCCTAGGGGCGATTACAACTAATGAAAAACTGTTTTTT. The full variable domain, in which reference TRBV5-5 and TRBJ1-4 provide the parts outside the CDR3, is DAGVTQSPTHLIKTRGQQVTLRCSPISGHKSVSWYQQVLGQGPQFIFQYYEKEERGRGNFPDRFSARQFPNYSSELNVNALLLGDSALYLCASSLGAITTNEKLFFGSGTQLSVL.

This chain connects TRBV7-8 to TRBJ1-1; D uncertain. The CDR3 sequence is 14 residues long. Germline CDR1 and CDR2: SGHVS and FQNEAQ. The V and J ends lost 5 bases and 3 bases respectively, with 13 bases between them. The CDR3 DNA is TGTGCCAGCAGCCGAGAGTGGGAGGACACTGAAGCTTTCTTT. This codes for CASSREWEDTEAFF.

The chain is built from TRBV21-1 and TRBJ1-5; the D call of TRBD1 is as the table states it, not checked on the DNA. TRBV21-1 is described as a pseudogene. The CDR3 consists of 16 residues. CDR3 coding DNA: TGTGCCAGCAGCAAAGAAGGACAGGGGTTCAATCAGCCCCAGCATTTT. Translation: CASSKEGQGFNQPQHF.

In this sample, this clone turned up a few times. The V and J genes are TRBV27 and TRBJ1-1; D possibly corresponds to TRBD1 (6 bases). Trimming cost V 3 bases and J 4 bases, with 18 bases left between them. Germline CDR1 is MNHEY and CDR2 is SMNVEV (reference sequence). The CDR3 runs 16 residues. CDR3 nucleotides: TGTGCCAGCAGTTTTAACATCGGAACAGGGCTCACTGAAGCTTTCTTT. Encoded protein: CASSFNIGTGLTEAFF.

The V gene is TRBV14, the J gene TRBJ1-2, with D uncertain. The V gene's germline CDR1 is SGHDN and CDR2 FVKESK. The CDR3 contains 14 residues. The V end lost 0 bases, the J end lost 8 bases, and 13 bases lay between the germline ends. DNA of the CDR3: TGTGCCAGCAGCCAAGAGGCCACCCTTGGGGGCTACACCTTC. Amino acid sequence: CASSQEATLGGYTF.

The V call is TRBV18, the J call TRBJ2-5; D uncertain. V gave up 0 bases and J gave up 7 bases, with 9 bases separating them. The CDR3 consists of 13 residues. CDR1 KGHSH and CDR2 LQKENI come from the germline V gene. Written as DNA, the CDR3 is TGTGCCAGCTCACCACCGGCCTCCGGGACCCAGTACTTC. Translated: CASSPPASGTQYF.

The chain combines TRBV19 with TRBJ1-5; D gene ambiguous. The germline V gene has CDR1 LNHDA and CDR2 SQIVND (reference sequence). CDR3 length equals 12 residues. V dropped 5 bases and J dropped 9 bases, with 11 bases sitting between them. CDR3 DNA: TGTGCCAGTAGTGAAGTTCCTCCGCCCCAGCATTTT. Translating it yields CASSEVPPPQHF.

The rearrangement uses TRBV27 and TRBJ2-1; the match to TRBD2 covers 10 bases. CDR1 and CDR2 (germline): MNHEY, SMNVEV (reference sequence). The CDR3 covers 15 residues. V shed 5 bases, J shed 5 bases, and the junction held 6 bases outside the gene matches. Here the CDR3 DNA reads TGTGCCAGCAGTCCCAGCGGGAGGGCGAACAATGAGCAGTTCTTC. It translates to CASSPSGRANNEQFF.

V gene TRBV6-1 combines with J gene TRBJ2-1; no reliable D call. Germline CDR1 reads MNHNS; CDR2 reads SASEGT. V was pared by 2 bases and J by 6 bases, with 14 bases between. CDR3 length equals 15 residues. The CDR3 is CASSERPLSGNEQFF. CDR3 coding DNA: TGTGCCAGCAGTGAAAGGCCTCTTTCAGGCAATGAGCAGTTCTTC.

The chain combines TRBV2 with TRBJ2-5, with D hard to call. CDR1 SNHLY and CDR2 FYNNEI come from the germline V gene. The ends were cut back, 4 bases at V and 4 bases at J, with 7 bases in the middle. The CDR3 is 12 amino acids. In DNA form, the CDR3 reads TGTGCCAGCAGTGCCAACCGAGAGACCCAGTACTTC. Residues: CASSANRETQYF.

This clone was seen only a few times. The gene calls are TRBV21-1 and TRBJ2-7; TRBD1, as called in the table, went unchecked against the DNA. TRBV21-1 is marked as a pseudogene. The CDR3 covers 16 residues. CDR3 in amino acids: CASSKGLVRGSYEQYF. The CDR3 DNA follows: TGTGCCAGCAGCAAAGGGCTGGTAAGGGGCTCCTACGAGCAGTACTTC.

As DNA, the CDR3 is TGTGCCAGCAGCTTGGGACTAGCGGGAGGCACAGATACGCAGTATTTT. This translates into CASSLGLAGGTDTQYF. This sequence joins TRBV5-4 and TRBJ2-3; 12 bases align to TRBD2. The junction had 0 bases not matched to a gene; V was cut back by 0 bases and J by 1 base. Germline V gene sequence: CDR1 SGHNT, CDR2 YYREEE (reference sequence). This CDR3 comprises 16 residues. Filled out from reference TRBV5-4 and TRBJ2-3, the complete variable domain reads ETGVTQSPTHLIKTRGQQVTLRCSSQSGHNTVSWYQQALGQGPQFIFQYYREEENGRGNFPPRFSGLQFPNYSSELNVNALELDDSALYLCASSLGLAGGTDTQYFGPGTRLTVL.

This clone was seen a single time. The chain recombines TRBV5-1 with TRBJ2-1; the match to TRBD2 covers 8 bases. V lost 2 bases, J lost 7 bases, and 8 bases stayed unmatched. Germline CDR1 reads SGHRS; CDR2 reads YFSETQ. The CDR3 is made up of 15 amino acids. CDR3 DNA sequence: TGCGCCAGCAGCTTAAGAGCGGGAGAGAGAAATGAGCAGTTCTTC. Its translation: CASSLRAGERNEQFF. The full variable domain, completed using reference TRBV5-1 and TRBJ2-1, is KAGVTQTPRYLIKTRGQQVTLSCSPISGHRSVSWYQQTPGQGLQFLFEYFSETQRNKGNFPGRFSGRQFSNSRSEMNVSTLELGDSALYLCASSLRAGERNEQFFGPGTRLTVL.

This clone was counted between two and nine times. The rearrangement joins TRBV19 to TRBJ1-5, with 7 bases identical to TRBD1. J lost 3 bases, V lost 7 bases, and 9 bases had no gene match. The germline gives CDR1 LNHDA, CDR2 SQIVND (reference sequence). The CDR3 contains 15 residues. CDR3 region: CASTHTGAINQPQHF. Here the CDR3 DNA reads TGTGCCAGTACTCATACAGGGGCAATCAATCAGCCCCAGCATTTT.

J is TRBJ2-3 and V is TRBV7-9; D is perhaps TRBD2 (5 bases). CDR3 size: 15 residues. Trimming removed 2 bases at V and 0 bases at J, with 9 bases between. Germline-derived CDR1 and CDR2 are SEHNR and FQNEAQ (reference sequence). CDR3 amino acids: CASSLLATSTDTQYF. CDR3 DNA: TGTGCCAGCAGCTTATTAGCGACTAGCACAGATACGCAGTATTTT.

In DNA form, the CDR3 reads TGTGCCAGCCAATCGACAGGGTCGGGCACAGATACGCAGTATTTT. Its translation is CASQSTGSGTDTQYF. V is TRBV18 and J is TRBJ2-3; 7 bases are a match to TRBD1. Losses at the gene ends were 8 bases for V and 1 base for J; bases not matched to a gene: 9. Germline V lookup: CDR1 KGHSH, CDR2 LQKENI. This CDR3 comprises 15 residues.